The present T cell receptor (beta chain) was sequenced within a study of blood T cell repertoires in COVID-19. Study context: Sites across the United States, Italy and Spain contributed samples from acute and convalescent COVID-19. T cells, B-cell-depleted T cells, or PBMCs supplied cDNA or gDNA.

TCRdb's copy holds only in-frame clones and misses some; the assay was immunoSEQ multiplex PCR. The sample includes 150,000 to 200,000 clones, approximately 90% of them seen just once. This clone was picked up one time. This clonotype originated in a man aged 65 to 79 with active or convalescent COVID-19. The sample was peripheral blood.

The CDR3 DNA reads as TGTGCCAGCAGCCGCATTGGGGGCCGGGGAGATACGCAGTATTTT. As protein: CASSRIGGRGDTQYF. The chain has TRBV3-1 (or the pseudogene TRBV3-2) and TRBJ2-3; maybe TRBD1 (6 bases). The ends were cut back, 4 bases at V and 5 bases at J, with 16 bases in the middle. There are 15 residues in the CDR3. The germline CDR1 and CDR2 sequences are LGHDT and YNNKEL (reference sequence).